These 9 T cell receptor beta chains were sequenced from one sample in a study of shared clonotypes between healthy human individuals. TCRdb's copy holds only in-frame clones and misses some; the assay was immunoSEQ multiplex PCR. The table has about 1.5 million clones, 95% to 99% seen once. Sequences were obtained from naive CD4+ T cells sorted from blood. Sample subset: CD45RA+ positively selected. The receptors originated from a young man in good health.

Comment on this clone: This CDR3 is also generated by other DNA sequences in the sample. CDR3: CASSLGQGYTDTQYF. DNA of the CDR3: TGCGCCAGCAGCTTGGGACAGGGATACACAGATACGCAGTATTTT. This chain connects TRBV5-1 to TRBJ2-3; 7 nucleotides align to TRBD1. CDR3 length: 15 amino acids. Germline loops: CDR1 SGHRS, CDR2 YFSETQ. The trim removed 0 bases at V and 2 bases at J, leaving 3 bases unmatched.

The J gene is TRBJ2-2, the V gene TRBV6-1; no clear D. Germline CDR1 and CDR2: MNHNS and SASEGT. CDR3 length: 14 residues. Trimming removed 4 bases at V and 5 bases at J, with 11 bases between. CDR3 sequence reads: CASSVLTLTGELFF. The DNA of the CDR3 is TGTGCCAGCAGTGTGCTAACCTTGACCGGGGAGCTGTTTTTT.

V usage is TRBV7-9 and J usage is TRBJ2-1; 12 bases are shared with TRBD2. There are 18 residues in the CDR3. Germline trimming cut 5 bases from V and 2 bases from J; bases unmatched to any gene: 10. Germline CDR1 reads SEHNR; CDR2 reads FQNEAQ (reference sequence). The CDR3 reads CASSARGLAGTPYNEQFF. CDR3 DNA sequence: TGTGCCAGCAGCGCTCGAGGACTAGCGGGAACCCCCTACAATGAGCAGTTCTTC.

The chain links TRBV7-9 to TRBJ2-1, with D perhaps matching TRBD1 or TRBD2 (5 bases each). Between the trimmed V and J ends, which lost 2 bases and 6 bases, there was a span of 14 bases. Germline assignment: CDR1 SEHNR and CDR2 FQNEAQ (reference sequence). The CDR3 is 15 residues long. The CDR3 loop reads CASSLLWGSGNEQFF. CDR3 nucleotides: TGTGCCAGCAGCTTACTCTGGGGGTCGGGCAATGAGCAGTTCTTC.

This chain joins TRBV7-2 and TRBJ2-1; 12 bases agree with TRBD2. The CDR3 is 14 residues long. CDR1 SGHTA and CDR2 FQGNSA come from the germline V gene. The J segment lost 12 bases and the V segment lost 5 bases, leaving 8 bases of the junction unmatched. The CDR3 sequence is CASSPPSGRAGQFF. The CDR3 coding sequence is TGTGCCAGCAGCCCCCCTAGCGGGAGGGCGGGGCAGTTCTTC.

This chain links TRBV28 with TRBJ1-5; D ambiguous. CDR1 is MDHEN, CDR2 SYDVKM, per germline. Between the trimmed V and J ends, which lost 5 bases and 3 bases, there was a span of 11 bases. This CDR3 comprises 14 residues. The CDR3 DNA sequence: TGTGCCAGCAGTCTCATCCGGGACAATCAGCCCCAGCATTTT. Protein product: CASSLIRDNQPQHF. The full variable domain, in which reference TRBV28 and TRBJ1-5 provide the parts outside the CDR3, is DVKVTQSSRYLVKRTGEKVFLECVQDMDHENMFWYRQDPGLGLRLIYFSYDVKMKEKGDIPEGYSVSREKKERFSLILESASTNQTSMYLCASSLIRDNQPQHFGDGTRLSIL.

The chain carries TRBV28 and TRBJ2-7; the match to TRBD1 covers 8 bases. CDR3 length equals 15 residues. V lost 5 bases to trimming and J lost 3 bases; unmatched junction nucleotides: 9. Germline V gene sequence: CDR1 MDHEN, CDR2 SYDVKM. CDR3 in DNA: TGTGCCAGCAGTAAATACAGGGGGGTTGACTACGAGCAGTACTTC. It yields the protein CASSKYRGVDYEQYF.

This chain links TRBV7-2 with TRBJ2-2, with no clear D. Germline assignment: CDR1 SGHTA and CDR2 FQGNSA. The CDR3 contains 12 residues. V shed 7 bases and J shed 1 base, with 4 bases lying between them. The CDR3 region has the DNA TGTGCCAGCAACATGAACACCGGGGAGCTGTTTTTT. It specifies CASNMNTGELFF.

V is TRBV10-3 and J is TRBJ2-3; unclear D gene. With 4 bases removed from V and 4 bases from J, the gap between germline ends came to 6 bases. The CDR3 has 12 residues. Germline CDR1 ENHRY, CDR2 SYGVKD. The DNA for the CDR3 is TGTGCCATCAGTGGTTCGGCAGATACGCAGTATTTT. Its protein is CAISGSADTQYF.